A selection of T cell receptor beta chains follows, all from one sample in a study of T cells in narcolepsy. Only in-frame clones appear in the TCRdb table, and some are missing; sequencing was by immunoSEQ multiplex PCR. In the table there are tens of thousands of clones, about three quarters of which are singletons. The specimen was CD45RA- memory CD4+ T cells from PBMCs. The receptor source for this set is a human donor with narcolepsy. CDR3s leave out the opening cysteine and the closing phenylalanine or tryptophan. D genes are given only for firm matches.

TRBV30,.,9,AWDRIHEQY
TRBV20-1,.,8,SAGEETQY
TRBV7-3,.,13,ASSVGAGSYNEQF
TRBV7-3,TRBD1,10,ASSIPGQGAF
TRBV11-2,TRBD2,15,ASSLLSAGGPGETQY
TRBV7-6,.,10,ASSTDGYGYT
TRBV5-6,.,12,ASSLGQSNYGYT
TRBV11-2,.,13,ASSLKGQGNSPLH
TRBV30,.,13,AWSGEQAYNSPLH
TRBV27,.,11,ASSSGDSDTQY
TRBV2,TRBD1,13,ASRGQTLSGNTIY
TRBV18,TRBD2,13,ASSPPGSGRVEQY
TRBV18,.,14,ASSPLAPSSYNEQF
TRBV5-1,TRBD1,11,ASSLAVAGGRF
TRBV27,.,13,ASLPLASSYNEQF
TRBV9,TRBD1,13,ASSPTKGAFREHF
TRBV2,.,12,ASATQINQETQY
TRBV18,.,14,ASSLALWGLTGELF
TRBV19,.,15,ASSIRHGGGFNQPQH
TRBV6-5,TRBD2,13,ASSLSPGGPDEQF
TRBV11-2,TRBD2,10,ASSRTSGPQY
TRBV5-6,.,12,ASSLWTGNTEAF
TRBV7-8,TRBD2,16,ASSPRLAGGPEVNEQF
TRBV7-2,.,13,ASSFLFGWVTEAF
TRBV14,.,14,ASSQRRASNTGELF
TRBV5-6,.,9,ASRVGYEQY
TRBV10-3,.,11,AINSAVGGELF
TRBV11-3,.,14,ASSFGPGPQPYEQY
TRBV19,.,13,ASSKGDGYTDTQY
TRBV7-9,TRBD2,11,ASSLGLAYEQY
TRBV5-1,.,14,ASSLEVQVTYNEQF
TRBV6-5,.,11,ASVRGSNQPQH